The next 31 T cell receptor beta chains were all read from a single sample in a study of T-cell memory formation after mild COVID-19. TCRdb used MiXCR to reprocess the 5' RACE reads, holding one entry per CDR3 protein. The table has some 450,000 distinct CDR3 sequences, 18% seen once. Sequenced sample: PBMCs or a T cell subset sorted from them (not recorded which). The receptors originated from a man aged 18 to 29 who had mild COVID-19 (a few samples of this study predate the infection). Cell type and time point are not known.

This clonotype was recorded a few times. V usage is TRBV7-9 and J usage is TRBJ1-2, with unresolved D. Germline lookup yields CDR1 SEHNR and CDR2 FQNEAQ (reference sequence). V was trimmed by 2 bases and J by 3 bases, leaving 13 bases between them. CDR3 length: 15 residues. The CDR3 loop reads CASSLYRARDYGYTF. Written as DNA, the CDR3 is TGTGCCAGCAGCTTATACCGAGCACGGGACTATGGCTACACCTTC.

The rearrangement joins TRBV6-6 to TRBJ1-5, with D tentatively TRBD1 (5 bases). Germline CDR1 is MNHNY and CDR2 is SVGAGI (reference sequence). The V gene lost 4 bases and the J gene lost 3 bases, with 10 bases spanning the gap. CDR3 size: 14 residues. As DNA, the CDR3 is TGTGCCAGCAGTTCGTTCAGGGACAATCAGCCCCAGCATTTT. Protein sequence: CASSSFRDNQPQHF.

This clonotype was counted only a few times. The rearrangement joins TRBV29-1 to TRBJ1-2; no reliable D call. This CDR3 region has 12 residues. Germline V gene sequence: CDR1 SQVTM, CDR2 ANQGSEA. Trimming took off 4 bases at V and 7 bases at J, with 13 bases between the two ends. The CDR3 coding sequence is TGCAGCGTTGTTCCGGGCGACCGTGGCTACACCTTC. Translated, it gives CSVVPGDRGYTF.

This clonotype was counted a few times. This chain joins TRBV12-3 or TRBV12-4 and TRBJ2-6; no reliable D call. This CDR3 comprises 12 residues. V was clipped by 1 base and J by 5 bases, with 0 bases between them. CDR3 protein: CASSLGANVLTF. The CDR3 DNA reads as TGTGCCAGCAGTTTAGGGGCCAACGTCCTGACTTTC.

Only a few counts were recorded for this clonotype. The V and J genes are TRBV10-3 and TRBJ2-7; 7 positions match TRBD1. With V trimmed by 2 bases and J by 6 bases, 10 bases remained unmatched. This CDR3 contains 15 residues. The germline V gene has CDR1 ENHRY and CDR2 SYGVKD. The CDR3 loop reads CAISETSGTVGEQYF. The CDR3 DNA sequence: TGTGCCATCAGTGAGACCTCCGGGACAGTTGGCGAGCAGTACTTC.

The chain couples TRBV7-3 to TRBJ2-1, with TRBD2 identical over 7 bases. The CDR3 covers 17 residues. V was pared by 1 base and J by 3 bases, with 9 bases of the junction left unmatched. Germline values: CDR1 SGHTA, CDR2 FQGTGA. The CDR3 region has the DNA TGTGCCAGCAGCTTAATGACCCTAGCGGTGGGCTACAATGAGCAGTTCTTC. Residues: CASSLMTLAVGYNEQFF.

This clonotype was detected only a few times. The chain employs TRBV7-2 and TRBJ2-3; D remains unclear. The CDR3 runs 14 residues. V was trimmed by 5 bases and J by 7 bases, leaving 16 bases between them. The germline CDR1 and CDR2 sequences are SGHTA and FQGNSA. In nucleotides, the CDR3 is TGTGCCAGCAGCCCGATAAGGGCGGAAAATACGCAGTATTTT. This encodes CASSPIRAENTQYF.

The chain employs TRBV4-3 and TRBJ2-3; TRBD1 matches 9 bases. The germline gives CDR1 LGHNA, CDR2 YSLEER. This CDR3 is built from 16 residues. With 3 bases clipped from V and 5 bases from J, the junction kept 9 bases outside the gene matches. CDR3 nucleotide sequence: TGCGCCAGCAGCCATGCTCCGGGACAGGGTGAAGATACGCAGTATTTT. Its translation is CASSHAPGQGEDTQYF.

This clonotype was detected only a few times. The J gene is TRBJ1-6, the V gene TRBV1. TRBV1 is tagged as a pseudogene. CDR3 length: 15 amino acids. CDR3 protein: CTSSQDSSYNSPLHF. The CDR3 bases are TGCACCAGCAGCCAAGACAGCTCCTATAATTCACCCCTCCACTTT.

The chain joins TRBV6-6 to TRBJ1-3, with D possibly TRBD1 on 5 matching bases. From germline, CDR1 is MNHNY and CDR2 SVGAGI (reference sequence). V shed 0 bases and J shed 0 bases, with 9 bases lying between them. CDR3 length: 16 amino acids. The DNA of the CDR3 is TGTGCCAGCAGTTACTCGGGGGGAAGCTCTGGAAACACCATATATTTT. Translating gives CASSYSGGSSGNTIYF.

The chain links TRBV12-3 or TRBV12-4 to TRBJ1-1; maybe TRBD1 (5 bases). The CDR3 covers 14 residues. Trimming pared 7 bases from V and 2 bases from J, leaving 14 bases between. As DNA, the CDR3 is TGTGCCAGCATCCAGGGCCTGTTTAACACTGAAGCTTTCTTT. It is translated as CASIQGLFNTEAFF.

V is TRBV20-1 and J is TRBJ2-3; D unclear. V lost 1 base to trimming and J lost 0 bases, with 5 bases between them. Germline CDR1 is DFQATT and CDR2 is SNEGSKA (reference sequence). CDR3 length: 13 residues. The CDR3 loop reads CSARGMSTDTQYF. CDR3 sequence (DNA): TGCAGTGCTAGAGGCATGAGCACAGATACGCAGTATTTT.

In its sample, this clonotype was seen a few times. The chain joins TRBV9 to TRBJ2-5, with D possibly TRBD2 on 7 matching bases. The CDR3 contains 15 residues. The germline V gene has CDR1 SGDLS and CDR2 YYNGEE. V gave up 4 bases and J gave up 5 bases, with 18 bases separating them. The CDR3 DNA sequence: TGTGCCAGCAGCTCCACGGGGGGCCAACACGAGACCCAGTACTTC. Translation gives CASSSTGGQHETQYF. Together with reference TRBV9 and TRBJ2-5, the CDR3 gives the full variable domain: DSGVTQTPKHLITATGQRVTLRCSPRSGDLSVYWYQQSLDQGLQFLIQYYNGEERAKGNILERFSAQQFPDLHSELNLSSLELGDSALYFCASSSTGGQHETQYFGPGTRLLVL.

This clonotype was seen a few times. The rearrangement links TRBV20-1 to TRBJ1-1; TRBD1 matches 7 bases. CDR3 length equals 12 residues. Germline CDR1 and CDR2: DFQATT and SNEGSKA (reference sequence). The V segment lost 2 bases and the J segment 12 bases; nucleotides outside the gene matches: 9. The DNA of the CDR3 is TGCAGTGCTAGATTGACCACAGGGGAAACTTTCTTT. Translating gives CSARLTTGETFF.

This chain links TRBV12-3 or TRBV12-4 with TRBJ2-1; D not resolved. Trimming removed 3 bases from V and 8 bases from J, with 11 bases in between. This CDR3 contains 13 residues. The CDR3 DNA reads as TGTGCCAGCAGTTTCAGAGAGAGAGATGAGCAGTTCTTC. Residues: CASSFRERDEQFF.

There are a few counts of this clonotype. The V and J genes are TRBV5-1 and TRBJ2-2, with 8 bases aligning to TRBD1. CDR1 SGHRS and CDR2 YFSETQ come from the germline V gene. This CDR3 spans 16 amino acids. V shed 1 base, J shed 4 bases, and the junction held 6 bases outside the gene matches. This CDR3 reads CASSLNGQGSTGELFF. The CDR3 DNA reads TGCGCCAGCAGCTTGAACGGACAGGGATCCACCGGGGAGCTGTTTTTT.

The chain uses TRBV20-1 and TRBJ2-7; TRBD2 matches at 7 bases. Germline assignment: CDR1 DFQATT and CDR2 SNEGSKA (reference sequence). V trimming: 5 bases; J trimming: 2 bases; junction bases outside the gene matches: 9. The CDR3 runs 14 residues. In nucleotides, the CDR3 is TGCAGTGCTGGGCCGCGGGGGAAGCCCTACGAGCAGTACTTC. This codes for CSAGPRGKPYEQYF.

In its sample, this clonotype was seen a few times. The V call is TRBV20-1, the J call TRBJ2-7; tentative D call: TRBD1 (6 bases). The germline V and J ends were trimmed by 0 bases and 1 base, with 10 bases remaining between them. CDR1 is DFQATT, CDR2 SNEGSKA, per germline (reference sequence). CDR3 length: 14 residues. The CDR3 reads CSARDPGASYEQYF. CDR3 DNA sequence: TGCAGTGCTAGAGACCCAGGGGCATCCTACGAGCAGTACTTC.

The J gene is TRBJ2-2, the V gene TRBV7-9, with D unclear. CDR1 and CDR2 (germline): SEHNR, FQNEAQ (reference sequence). This CDR3 comprises 15 residues. V was cut by 6 bases and J by 2 bases, with 13 bases left in between. The CDR3 reads CASSTPAPNTGELFF. The CDR3 bases are TGTGCCAGCAGTACCCCCGCACCAAACACCGGGGAGCTGTTTTTT.

The sample holds a few counts of this clonotype. The rearrangement joins TRBV28 to TRBJ2-7; tentative D call: TRBD1 (5 bases). Germline V gene sequence: CDR1 MDHEN, CDR2 SYDVKM. The CDR3 consists of 13 residues. The germline V and J ends were trimmed by 3 bases and 3 bases, with 9 bases remaining between them. The CDR3 here is CASSFYDSYEQYV. The CDR3 DNA reads TGTGCCAGCAGTTTCTATGACAGCTACGAGCAGTACGTC.

This clonotype was picked up a small number of times. The chain couples TRBV4-3 to TRBJ1-3; D gene uncertain. The CDR3 length is 15 residues. Trimming took off 0 bases at V and 3 bases at J, with 9 bases between the two ends. Germline V gene lookup returns CDR1 LGHNA and CDR2 YSLEER. CDR3 sequence reads: CASSQDRPDGNTIYF. Written as DNA, the CDR3 is TGCGCCAGCAGCCAAGATAGGCCAGATGGAAACACCATATATTTT.

The rearrangement joins TRBV7-2 to TRBJ1-2, with TRBD1 matching 9 bases. This CDR3 is built from 14 residues. V was pared by 7 bases and J by 2 bases, with 5 bases of the junction left unmatched. Germline CDR1 and CDR2: SGHTA and FQGNSA. The CDR3 spells CASNPTGGNYGYTF. The DNA for the CDR3 is TGTGCCAGCAACCCGACAGGGGGGAACTATGGCTACACCTTC.

This clonotype was counted at least ten times. The CDR3 region is CASSQDREGRASGELFF. CDR3 bases: TGCGCCAGCAGCCAAGATAGAGAGGGGAGGGCGAGCGGGGAGCTGTTTTTT. The gene calls are TRBV4-3 and TRBJ2-2, with 7 positions matching TRBD2. Germline CDR1 reads LGHNA; CDR2 reads YSLEER. This CDR3 comprises 17 residues. V shed 0 bases, J shed 7 bases, and the junction held 11 bases outside the gene matches.

J is TRBJ2-1 and V is TRBV4-1; no clear D gene. The CDR3 totals 15 residues. Trimming took 4 bases from V and 5 from J, leaving 15 bases between them. CDR1 is MGHRA, CDR2 YSYEKL, per germline. CDR3 loop: CASSPDTAHHNEQFF. The CDR3 DNA reads as TGCGCCAGCAGCCCCGACACGGCCCACCACAATGAGCAGTTCTTC.

This clonotype came up a few times. The chain is built from TRBV3-1 and TRBJ1-2; D is undetermined. The CDR3 has 13 residues. Trimming left V 4 bases short and J 4 bases short, with 10 bases between. Germline-derived CDR1 and CDR2 are LGHDT and YNNKEL (reference sequence). CDR3 DNA: TGTGCCAGCAGCCCGGACGTAATCTATGGCTACACCTTC. It codes for CASSPDVIYGYTF. The full variable domain, rest sourced from reference TRBV3-1 and TRBJ1-2, is DTAVSQTPKYLVTQMGNDKSIKCEQNLGHDTMYWYKQDSKKFLKIMFSYNNKELIINETVPNRFSPKSPDKAHLNLHINSLELGDSAVYFCASSPDVIYGYTFGSGTRLTVV.

The chain is built from TRBV18 and TRBJ1-4; no clear D gene. V was shortened by 2 bases and J by 8 bases, with 12 bases between the two germline ends. Germline V CDR1 and CDR2: KGHSH, LQKENI. The CDR3 has 14 residues. CDR3 DNA sequence: TGTGCCAGCTCACCAAGTATGGAACAGGAAAAACTGTTTTTT. Amino acid sequence: CASSPSMEQEKLFF.

The V gene is TRBV7-6, the J gene TRBJ2-2, with D hard to call. Trimming removed 9 bases from V and 4 bases from J, with 12 bases in between. In germline, CDR1 is SGHVS, CDR2 FNYEAQ. The CDR3 length is 13 residues. This CDR3 reads CASTASGTGELFF. The CDR3 DNA follows: TGTGCCAGTACAGCCTCGGGCACCGGGGAGCTGTTTTTT.

The chain recombines TRBV12-3 or TRBV12-4 with TRBJ2-5; possible D gene TRBD2, 6 bases. V was shortened by 6 bases and J by 4 bases, with 15 bases between the two germline ends. The CDR3 spans 14 residues. The CDR3 DNA sequence: TGTGCCAGCAGACTACGAGGACTAACAGAGACCCAGTACTTC. As protein: CASRLRGLTETQYF.

This clonotype was seen a handful of times. The chain carries TRBV24-1 and TRBJ2-1, with a weak D call TRBD1 (6 bases). Between the trimmed V and J ends, which lost 7 bases and 0 bases, there was a span of 9 bases. Per germline, CDR1 KGHDR and CDR2 SFDVKD. The CDR3 loop spans 14 amino acids. This chain's CDR3 is CATRDSSSYNEQFF. The CDR3 coding sequence is TGTGCCACCAGGGACAGCAGCTCCTACAATGAGCAGTTCTTC.

A few counts support this clonotype. The chain is built from TRBV12-3 or TRBV12-4 and TRBJ2-1, with D hard to call. Trimming left V 1 base short and J 10 bases short, with 14 bases between. The CDR3 extends over 14 amino acids. The CDR3 DNA sequence: TGTGCCAGCAGTTTAGGCGTTAGCCCCCCCGAGCAGTTCTTC. Translated: CASSLGVSPPEQFF.

The V and J genes are TRBV6-1 and TRBJ2-2; TRBD2 matches 9 bases. Per germline, CDR1 MNHNS and CDR2 SASEGT. The CDR3 covers 15 residues. With V trimmed by 3 bases and J by 7 bases, 6 bases remained unmatched. CDR3 amino acids: CASSDGTSMGGELFF. Written as DNA, the CDR3 is TGTGCCAGCAGTGACGGGACTAGCATGGGCGGGGAGCTGTTTTTT.